This note documents a single TCR beta chain sequence. No antigen is known for it. CDR1 is SGHNT, CDR2 YYREEE, per germline (reference sequence). Between the trimmed V and J ends, which lost 10 bases and 4 bases, there was a span of 17 bases. This CDR3 has 14 residues. This record belongs to a study of PD-1 blockade in classical Hodgkin lymphoma. Study results and caveats: Nivolumab initiated under 1 year post-ASCT led to patient exclusion. By C4D1, diversity of CD4+ TCRs had risen significantly, whereas that of CD8+ TCRs had not. For complete responders, baseline diversity was comparable to that of newly diagnosed patients.

Repertoires were generated with immunoSEQ multiplex PCR, while TCRdb's copy carries only in-frame clones and drops some. Altogether fewer than 100,000 clones are present, roughly 92% being singletons, with the ten largest covering 2.5% to 3.5%. The patients all showed relapse after autologous stem cell transplantation, while their brentuximab vedotin exposure varied. The sample consisted of peripheral blood mononuclear cells (PBMCs), taken at baseline. V and J are TRBV5-4 and TRBJ1-4; D is undetermined. The clonotype was recovered from a human donor with classical Hodgkin lymphoma. In DNA form, the CDR3 reads TGTGCCGCCAGTTCCCAGGACTATAATGAAAAACTGTTTTTT. It yields the protein CAASSQDYNEKLFF.